The entry below describes one TCR beta chain. The data originate from a study of blood T cell repertoires in COVID-19. Data came from immunoSEQ multiplex PCR; TCRdb stores just in-frame clones and leaves some out. Here the sample spans tens of thousands of clones, over 80% being singletons. The source of this sequence is a man older than 75 with acute or convalescent COVID-19. Sequenced input: peripheral blood.

The CDR3: CASSQGTVGAYEQYF. The DNA of the CDR3 is TGTGCCAGCAGCCAAGGGACAGTGGGGGCCTACGAGCAGTACTTC. The chain uses TRBV7-6 and TRBJ2-7; 7 bases agree with TRBD1. The germline V gene encodes CDR1 SGHVS and CDR2 FNYEAQ. The CDR3 consists of 15 residues. J lost 2 bases, V lost 5 bases, and 9 bases had no gene match.